The 30 T cell receptor beta chains below all came from one sample that was sequenced in a study of cytomegalovirus exposure and HLA in healthy donors. Profiling relied on immunoSEQ multiplex PCR, and the TCRdb table lists in-frame clones only, not all of them. The sample records 200,000 to 250,000 clones, roughly 85% being singletons. Sequenced sample: PBMCs. The receptors stem from a woman aged 18 to 35 in good health and CMV-seronegative.

The chain is built from TRBV2 and TRBJ1-2; 7 positions match TRBD1. This CDR3 comprises 16 residues. Germline values: CDR1 SNHLY, CDR2 FYNNEI. J gave up 0 bases and V 4 bases, and 8 bases lay outside the gene matches. The CDR3 spells CASSGQGSGSNYGYTF. CDR3 nucleotides: TGTGCCAGCAGTGGACAGGGTTCGGGATCTAACTATGGCTACACCTTC.

The chain carries TRBV6-5 and TRBJ2-7, with 7 bases aligning to TRBD1. The trim removed 6 bases at V and 7 bases at J, leaving 9 bases unmatched. The CDR3 is 13 residues long. Germline lookup yields CDR1 MNHEY and CDR2 SVGAGI. CDR3 bases: TGTGCCAGCAGAACCGACAGGGTGGGGGAGCAGTACTTC. Translating it yields CASRTDRVGEQYF.

The rearrangement joins TRBV7-9 to TRBJ2-3; 7 positions match TRBD1. The V gene end was trimmed by 1 base and the J gene end by 5 bases; junction bases not matched to a gene: 3. This CDR3 is built from 14 residues. CDR1 is SEHNR and CDR2 is FQNEAQ in the germline V gene (reference sequence). The CDR3 bases are TGTGCCAGCAGCTTAGAGGGGGCGGTAGATACGCAGTATTTT. Translating it yields CASSLEGAVDTQYF.

The chain recombines TRBV28 with TRBJ2-7; 7 nucleotides agree with TRBD2. This CDR3 spans 16 amino acids. Germline V gives CDR1 MDHEN, CDR2 SYDVKM. Trimming at V came to 5 bases and at J to 1 base, leaving 11 bases not matched to a gene. CDR3 region: CASSPHGAGDSYEQYF. In nucleotides, the CDR3 is TGTGCCAGCAGTCCCCATGGGGCGGGAGATTCCTACGAGCAGTACTTC.

This clone was found many times. One junction end does not reproduce the germline sequence, and a read error may be involved. V usage is TRBV15 and J usage is TRBJ2-7; D call uncertain. Per the germline V gene, CDR1 is LNHNV and CDR2 is YYDKDF (reference sequence). The CDR3 contains 12 residues. The CDR3 DNA sequence: TGTGCCACCAGCAGAGATCAAGGCCCTATGGACTTC. It is translated as CATSRDQGPMDF.

DNA for the CDR3: TGTGCCAGCAGTTTGGTACAGGGGGCTGAAGCTTTCTTT. This encodes CASSLVQGAEAFF. V and J are TRBV28 and TRBJ1-1; 8 nucleotides match TRBD1. The germline gives CDR1 MDHEN, CDR2 SYDVKM. The CDR3 consists of 13 residues. Trimming removed 3 bases from V and 6 bases from J; junction bases left unmatched: 3.

This chain connects TRBV15 to TRBJ1-2; 8 bases map to TRBD1. From germline, CDR1 is LNHNV and CDR2 YYDKDF (reference sequence). The CDR3 totals 14 residues. Losses at the gene ends were 3 bases for V and 4 bases for J; bases not matched to a gene: 4. The CDR3 sequence: CATSSGTGPYGYTF. The CDR3 DNA reads as TGTGCCACCAGCAGCGGGACAGGCCCCTATGGCTACACCTTC.

The rearrangement uses TRBV5-1 and TRBJ2-7; 9 bases agree with TRBD2. Germline assignment: CDR1 SGHRS and CDR2 YFSETQ. This CDR3 region has 17 residues. V shed 4 bases and J 1 base; nucleotides not matched to a gene: 12. CDR3 nucleotides: TGCGCCAGCAGCCGAGGCACTAGCGGGTACTGGTCCTACGAGCAGTACTTC. This sequence encodes CASSRGTSGYWSYEQYF.

The V gene is TRBV28, the J gene TRBJ2-2, with 8 bases aligning to TRBD1. Germline CDR1 reads MDHEN; CDR2 reads SYDVKM. CDR3 length: 15 residues. V shed 7 bases and J 5 bases; nucleotides not matched to a gene: 9. The CDR3 DNA reads as TGTGCCAGCACCAAGAGCAGGGGGCGAACCGGGGAGCTGTTTTTT. It specifies CASTKSRGRTGELFF.

The CDR3: CASSLGLSGANVLTF. The DNA for the CDR3 is TGTGCCAGCAGCCTTGGATTGAGTGGGGCCAACGTCCTGACTTTC. The chain couples TRBV5-6 to TRBJ2-6; D is ambiguous. Trimming left V 4 bases short and J 3 bases short, with 11 bases between. The germline V gene encodes CDR1 SGHDT and CDR2 YYEEEE. This CDR3 spans 15 amino acids.

The V call is TRBV5-1, the J call TRBJ2-1; 8 bases fit TRBD1. The junction had 7 bases not matched to a gene; V was cut back by 3 bases and J by 2 bases. Germline V gene lookup returns CDR1 SGHRS and CDR2 YFSETQ. The CDR3 contains 16 residues. The CDR3 loop is CASSSTGTGPYNEQFF. The CDR3 DNA follows: TGCGCCAGCAGCTCGACCGGGACAGGTCCCTACAATGAGCAGTTCTTC.

The chain links TRBV2 to TRBJ1-2, with D tentatively TRBD1 (5 bases). Germline V gene lookup returns CDR1 SNHLY and CDR2 FYNNEI. CDR3 length equals 14 residues. V was trimmed by 1 base and J by 4 bases, leaving 10 bases between them. CDR3 sequence reads: CASSEGREIYGYTF. The CDR3 DNA follows: TGTGCCAGCAGTGAAGGCAGGGAGATCTATGGCTACACCTTC.

V is TRBV5-1 and J is TRBJ2-5; a possible D gene is TRBD1 (5 bases). Germline CDR1 and CDR2: SGHRS and YFSETQ. The germline V and J ends were trimmed by 0 bases and 4 bases, with 10 bases remaining between them. This CDR3 is 14 amino acids long. The CDR3 spells CASSLEGTGETQYF. The CDR3 nucleotides are TGCGCCAGCAGCTTGGAAGGTACAGGAGAGACCCAGTACTTC.

This clone was seen once. The chain links TRBV10-3 to TRBJ2-5, with 8 bases fitting TRBD2. Trimming took 0 bases from V and 4 from J; bases not matched to a gene: 1. The CDR3 loop spans 14 amino acids. Germline V gene lookup returns CDR1 ENHRY and CDR2 SYGVKD. The CDR3 DNA sequence: TGTGCCATCAGTGAGTCGGGACTAGGAGAGACCCAGTACTTC. It codes for CAISESGLGETQYF.

This clone appeared many times. The chain employs TRBV5-4 and TRBJ2-7; no clear D gene. This CDR3 comprises 14 residues. Germline V CDR1 and CDR2: SGHNT, YYREEE (reference sequence). V was clipped by 4 bases and J by 5 bases, with 16 bases between them. The CDR3 sequence is CASSRTLNIDEQYF. Written as DNA, the CDR3 is TGTGCCAGCAGCCGTACCCTGAACATCGACGAGCAGTACTTC. Drawing the rest from reference TRBV5-4 and TRBJ2-7, the complete variable domain is ETGVTQSPTHLIKTRGQQVTLRCSSQSGHNTVSWYQQALGQGPQFIFQYYREEENGRGNFPPRFSGLQFPNYSSELNVNALELDDSALYLCASSRTLNIDEQYFGPGTRLTVT.

This clone has more than one count but fewer than ten. This rearrangement joins TRBV28 to TRBJ2-7; D call uncertain. The germline V gene encodes CDR1 MDHEN and CDR2 SYDVKM. V dropped 2 bases and J dropped 5 bases, with 7 bases sitting between them. The CDR3 loop spans 12 amino acids. The CDR3 loop is CASSLQTDEQYF. CDR3 bases: TGTGCCAGCAGTTTACAAACGGACGAGCAGTACTTC.

The chain is built from TRBV7-6 and TRBJ2-7, with 7 bases that match TRBD1. There are 15 residues in the CDR3. Germline loops: CDR1 SGHVS, CDR2 FNYEAQ. The trim removed 1 base at V and 2 bases at J, leaving 5 bases unmatched. CDR3 nucleotide sequence: TGTGCCAGCAGCTTAGGGACAGGTTCCCCCTACGAGCAGTACTTC. This codes for CASSLGTGSPYEQYF.

V usage is TRBV6-5 and J usage is TRBJ2-1; TRBD1 matches at 11 bases. The germline V gene encodes CDR1 MNHEY and CDR2 SVGAGI. This CDR3 is 14 amino acids long. V trimming: 5 bases; J trimming: 7 bases; junction bases outside the gene matches: 4. CDR3 loop: CASSRGTGGNEQFF. CDR3 nucleotides: TGTGCCAGCAGTCGGGGGACAGGGGGGAATGAGCAGTTCTTC.

The chain recombines TRBV5-1 with TRBJ2-1; the D is unclear. Deletions cut 5 bases from V and 6 bases from J, with 12 bases between. The CDR3 is 13 residues long. The germline V gene has CDR1 SGHRS and CDR2 YFSETQ. The CDR3 loop is CASSYDVGNEQFF. CDR3 in DNA: TGCGCCAGCAGTTACGATGTTGGCAATGAGCAGTTCTTC. Full variable domain (rest looked up from reference TRBV5-1 and TRBJ2-1): KAGVTQTPRYLIKTRGQQVTLSCSPISGHRSVSWYQQTPGQGLQFLFEYFSETQRNKGNFPGRFSGRQFSNSRSEMNVSTLELGDSALYLCASSYDVGNEQFFGPGTRLTVL.

The chain is built from TRBV7-3 and TRBJ2-7; 11 bases match TRBD1. With V trimmed by 0 bases and J by 2 bases, 9 bases remained unmatched. Germline V gives CDR1 SGHTA, CDR2 FQGTGA. The CDR3 is 18 residues long. CDR3 DNA sequence: TGTGCCAGCAGCTTAACCGCCCCGGGACAGGGGGGGACCTACGAGCAGTACTTC. This encodes CASSLTAPGQGGTYEQYF.

In DNA, the CDR3 is TGTGCCAGCAGCCAATTGGGACGGGGAGAGGGCGAGCAGTACTTC. Its protein is CASSQLGRGEGEQYF. The chain joins TRBV14 to TRBJ2-7; perhaps D is TRBD1 or TRBD2 (5 bases each). CDR1 is SGHDN and CDR2 is FVKESK in the germline V gene. V was pared by 2 bases and J by 6 bases, with 17 bases between. The CDR3 contains 15 residues.

CDR3 loop: CASSPSWDQTYEQYF. CDR3 DNA sequence: TGTGCCAGCTCGCCAAGTTGGGACCAAACCTACGAGCAGTACTTC. This chain uses TRBV18 with TRBJ2-7; either TRBD1 or TRBD2 may fit D (5 bases each). V was trimmed by 6 bases and J by 2 bases, leaving 17 bases between them. The germline V gene has CDR1 KGHSH and CDR2 LQKENI. CDR3 length equals 15 residues.

The chain combines TRBV11-3 with TRBJ2-2; D might be TRBD2 (5 bases). Trimming removed 1 base at V and 0 bases at J, with 6 bases between. Germline assignment: CDR1 SGHNT and CDR2 YENEEA. This CDR3 spans 15 amino acids. The CDR3 protein is CASSLGTSNTGELFF. In DNA, the CDR3 is TGTGCCAGCAGCTTAGGGACTTCGAACACCGGGGAGCTGTTTTTT.

The chain joins TRBV6-1 to TRBJ2-1, with D perhaps assigned TRBD1 or TRBD2 (6 bases each). From germline, CDR1 is MNHNS and CDR2 SASEGT. This CDR3 has 13 amino acids. The V and J ends lost 7 bases and 10 bases respectively, with 17 bases between them. The CDR3 DNA sequence: TGTGCCAGCAAGGGGGGCGGGGCGGAGGAGCAGTTCTTC. Residues: CASKGGGAEEQFF.

The chain employs TRBV6-5 and TRBJ2-1, with 7 bases fitting TRBD1. Germline loops: CDR1 MNHEY, CDR2 SVGAGI. V was clipped by 2 bases and J by 12 bases; unmatched bases: 4. This CDR3 spans 12 amino acids. CDR3 coding DNA: TGTGCCAGCAGTTACCTGGGACAGCTGCAGTTCTTC. The encoded protein is CASSYLGQLQFF.

The gene calls are TRBV6-6 and TRBJ2-7; 7 bases are a match to TRBD2. The CDR3 is made up of 15 amino acids. Trimming removed 4 bases from V and 3 bases from J; junction bases left unmatched: 9. CDR1 is MNHNY, CDR2 SVGAGI, per germline (reference sequence). Here the CDR3 DNA reads TGTGCCAGCAGTTCCGGCCAAAGCGGGGACTACGAGCAGTACTTC. This translates into CASSSGQSGDYEQYF.

This chain joins TRBV27 and TRBJ2-2; D ambiguous. CDR1 and CDR2 (germline): MNHEY, SMNVEV (reference sequence). This CDR3 is 14 amino acids long. Trimming took off 2 bases at V and 4 bases at J, with 8 bases between the two ends. The CDR3 is CASSLGTFTGELFF. CDR3 nucleotides: TGTGCCAGCAGTTTAGGCACCTTCACCGGGGAGCTGTTTTTT.

The J gene is TRBJ2-2, the V gene TRBV6-5; 8 bases match TRBD2. The ends lost 2 bases at V and 5 bases at J; junction bases unmatched: 7. This CDR3 is 16 amino acids long. The germline CDR1 and CDR2 sequences are MNHEY and SVGAGI. Here the CDR3 DNA reads TGTGCCAGCAGTTACCAACCGGGAGGGGGGACCGGGGAGCTGTTTTTT. Translating gives CASSYQPGGGTGELFF.

In regard to this clone: Other DNA sequences in the sample encode the same CDR3. This chain uses TRBV5-6 with TRBJ2-7; D is ambiguous. The V end was cut by 0 bases, the J end by 1 base, with 5 bases between. Germline CDR1 and CDR2: SGHDT and YYEEEE. CDR3 size: 13 residues. The CDR3: CASSLVGSYEQYF. CDR3 in DNA: TGTGCCAGCAGCTTGGTAGGGTCCTACGAGCAGTACTTC.

CDR3 protein: CASSYSLAWAPDTQYF. CDR3 sequence (DNA): TGTGCCAGCAGTTACTCACTAGCCTGGGCCCCAGATACGCAGTATTTT. The rearrangement links TRBV6-6 to TRBJ2-3, with D possibly being TRBD2 (6 bases). Germline CDR1 reads MNHNY; CDR2 reads SVGAGI (reference sequence). This CDR3 region has 16 residues. V lost 0 bases to trimming and J lost 4 bases, with 14 bases between them.